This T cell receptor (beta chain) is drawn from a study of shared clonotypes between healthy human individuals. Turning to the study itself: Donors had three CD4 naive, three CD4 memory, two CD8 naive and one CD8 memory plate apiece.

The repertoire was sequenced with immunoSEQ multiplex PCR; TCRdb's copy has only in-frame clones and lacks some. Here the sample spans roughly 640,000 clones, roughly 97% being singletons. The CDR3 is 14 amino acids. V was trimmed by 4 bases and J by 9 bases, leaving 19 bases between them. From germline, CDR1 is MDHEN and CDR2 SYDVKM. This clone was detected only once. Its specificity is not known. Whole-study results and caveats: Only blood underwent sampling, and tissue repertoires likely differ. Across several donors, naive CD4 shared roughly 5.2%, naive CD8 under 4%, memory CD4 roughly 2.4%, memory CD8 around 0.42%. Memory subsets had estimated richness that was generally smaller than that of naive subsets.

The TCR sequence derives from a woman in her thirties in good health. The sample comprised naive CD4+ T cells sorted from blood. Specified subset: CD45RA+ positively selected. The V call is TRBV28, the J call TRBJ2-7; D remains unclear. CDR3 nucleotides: TGTGCCAGCAGTTGGCAAAGTACGCGAGGTGTGCAGTACTTC. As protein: CASSWQSTRGVQYF.